The 11 T cell receptor beta chains in this list originate from one sample, sequenced in a study of T cells in Graves' hyperthyroidism and ophthalmopathy (dated by TCRdb to the late 2010s). Receptor libraries were prepared by multiplex PCR. Sequenced on an Illumina HiSeq 2000. TCR beta CDR3 regions were amplified from RNA transcripts. The first round of RT-PCR for the TCR CDR3 was performed with the HTBI primer set and the Qiagen OneStep RT-PCR kit. In-frame beta chains were kept once TCRdb had trimmed the public reads at Q25 with fastp and called clones with MiXCR. Every entry covers one CDR3 protein and lists the most common genes and DNA from its rows. The sample table records a few hundred thousand distinct CDR3 sequences; about 15% of these occur just once. The ten largest account for about 7% of the sample. The sequenced sample was blood. These receptors originate from a woman aged 30 to 39 with Graves' hyperthyroidism.

V is TRBV7-9 and J is TRBJ2-1, with 8 positions matching TRBD2. The J segment lost 3 bases and the V segment lost 4 bases, leaving 11 bases of the junction unmatched. Germline CDR1 is SEHNR and CDR2 is FQNEAQ (reference sequence). CDR3 length: 17 amino acids. The CDR3 DNA sequence: TGTGCCAGCAGCTCTAGGGACGGCGGGAGGCTCTACAATGAGCAGTTCTTC. Protein product: CASSSRDGGRLYNEQFF.

The chain carries TRBV29-1 and TRBJ2-3; either TRBD1 or TRBD2 may supply D (5 bases each). V lost 1 base and J lost 4, with 9 bases in between. From germline, CDR1 is SQVTM and CDR2 ANQGSEA. The CDR3 loop spans 13 amino acids. CDR3 nucleotide sequence: TGCAGCGTTGAAGCCGGGACCCCAGATACGCAGTATTTT. This codes for CSVEAGTPDTQYF.

There are a few counts of this clonotype. DNA for the CDR3: TGTGCCAGCAGCTTAAGCCCCTCTTCACCCCTCCACTTT. As protein: CASSLSPSSPLHF. V and J are TRBV7-3 and TRBJ1-6; D is unclear. V dropped 1 base and J dropped 9 bases, with 7 bases sitting between them. CDR3 length: 13 amino acids. From germline, CDR1 is SGHTA and CDR2 FQGTGA.

This clonotype appeared many times. This chain joins TRBV15 and TRBJ1-2; D not resolved. CDR3 length equals 12 residues. Germline loops: CDR1 LNHNV, CDR2 YYDKDF (reference sequence). The ends were cut back, 5 bases at V and 0 bases at J, with 4 bases in the middle. The CDR3 DNA reads TGTGCCACCAGCGCTGCTAACTATGGCTACACCTTC. This sequence encodes CATSAANYGYTF.

Many counts were recorded for this clonotype. This chain connects TRBV6-1 to TRBJ2-5; D gene ambiguous. The ends were cut back, 5 bases at V and 4 bases at J, with 8 bases in the middle. Germline-derived CDR1 and CDR2 are MNHNS and SASEGT. The CDR3 consists of 12 residues. The CDR3: CASSTGSETQYF. The CDR3 bases are TGTGCCAGCAGTACCGGATCAGAGACCCAGTACTTC.

This chain uses TRBV7-2 with TRBJ2-3, with 11 bases matching TRBD2. J lost 6 bases, V lost 4 bases, and 12 bases had no gene match. The CDR3 consists of 17 residues. The germline V gene has CDR1 SGHTA and CDR2 FQGNSA. This CDR3 is CASSSVAGGPGIDTQYF. In nucleotides, the CDR3 is TGTGCCAGCAGCTCAGTAGCGGGAGGGCCCGGAATTGATACGCAGTATTTT.

Ten or more counts support this clonotype. The V call is TRBV20-1, the J call TRBJ2-2; D gene uncertain. V gave up 5 bases and J gave up 4 bases, with 11 bases separating them. The CDR3 has 13 residues. Per the germline V gene, CDR1 is DFQATT and CDR2 is SNEGSKA (reference sequence). DNA of the CDR3: TGCAGTGCTGAGGCGGCAAGCACCGGGGAGCTGTTTTTT. Its translation: CSAEAASTGELFF.

This clonotype was detected many times. The chain couples TRBV18 to TRBJ2-1, with a possible D match to TRBD1 (5 bases). The CDR3 contains 13 residues. Trimming removed 2 bases from V and 9 bases from J, with 11 bases in between. The germline V gene has CDR1 KGHSH and CDR2 LQKENI. The CDR3 nucleotides are TGTGCCAGCTCACCAGAGCTCCAGGGTGAGCAGTTCTTC. As protein: CASSPELQGEQFF.

V usage is TRBV4-1 and J usage is TRBJ2-7, with 12 positions matching TRBD2. The germline V gene encodes CDR1 MGHRA and CDR2 YSYEKL. The CDR3 covers 15 residues. The V segment lost 1 base and the J segment 7 bases; nucleotides outside the gene matches: 5. CDR3 sequence: CASSQGLAGAGEQYF. Written as DNA, the CDR3 is TGCGCCAGCAGCCAAGGACTAGCGGGAGCTGGTGAGCAGTACTTC.

This clonotype was detected a few times. The rearrangement links TRBV29-1 to TRBJ2-5; TRBD2 agrees at 14 bases. V shed 7 bases, J shed 1 base, and the junction held 5 bases outside the gene matches. Germline V gene data show CDR1 as SQVTM and CDR2 as ANQGSEA. The length of the CDR3 is 15 residues. DNA of the CDR3: TGCAGCGCCAGACTAGCGGGAGGGCCCCAAGAGACCCAGTACTTC. This codes for CSARLAGGPQETQYF.

This clonotype was found many times. The genes are TRBV18 and TRBJ2-1, with a possible D match to TRBD1 (6 bases). V lost 2 bases to trimming and J lost 0 bases, with 11 bases between them. From germline, CDR1 is KGHSH and CDR2 LQKENI. CDR3 size: 16 residues. CDR3 region: CASSPSDRSSYNEQFF. The CDR3 nucleotides are TGTGCCAGCTCACCATCCGACAGGAGCTCCTACAATGAGCAGTTCTTC.